The T cell receptor beta chain described here comes from a study of blood T cell repertoires in COVID-19. Study context: Donors in the United States, Italy and Spain gave samples during acute or convalescent COVID-19. From T cells, B-cell-depleted T cells, or PBMCs came the material, which was cDNA or gDNA.

The CDR3 spans 13 residues. Germline V CDR1 and CDR2: MDHEN, SYDVKM. The V gene lost 4 bases and the J gene lost 0 bases, with 6 bases spanning the gap. This clone was seen a handful of times. As processed by the authors: Scientists estimated how many nucleated cells there were by amplifying reference gene primers. Method: immunoSEQ multiplex PCR; TCRdb's copy keeps in-frame clones and lacks some. V and J calls plus clone size are reproduced from that table; the DNA served to infer D and trimming. Of 60,000 or so clones listed, roughly 85% are singletons. V gene TRBV28 combines with J gene TRBJ1-2; D is unclear. The sequenced material came from peripheral blood. The origin of this receptor is a human donor in a cohort sampled during active COVID-19. Here the CDR3 DNA reads TGTGCCAGCAGTTCCGGGGCTAACTATGGCTACACCTTC. Amino acid sequence: CASSSGANYGYTF.